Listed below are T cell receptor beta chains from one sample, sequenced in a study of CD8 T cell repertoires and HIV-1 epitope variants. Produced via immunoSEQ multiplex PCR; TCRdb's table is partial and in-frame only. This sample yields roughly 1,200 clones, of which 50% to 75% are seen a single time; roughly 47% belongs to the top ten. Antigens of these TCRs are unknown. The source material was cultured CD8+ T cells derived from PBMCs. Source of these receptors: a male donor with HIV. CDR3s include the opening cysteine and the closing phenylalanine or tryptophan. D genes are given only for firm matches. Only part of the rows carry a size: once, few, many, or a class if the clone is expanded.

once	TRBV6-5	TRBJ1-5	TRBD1	TGTGCCAGCAGTTTATCCGGGACAGGGGTCAATCAGCCCCAGCATTTT	CASSLSGTGVNQPQHF
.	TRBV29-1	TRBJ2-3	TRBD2	TGCAGCGTTGCGGGGGGAGTAGGCACAGATACGCAGTATTTT	CSVAGGVGTDTQYF
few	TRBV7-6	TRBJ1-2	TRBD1	TGTGCCAGCAGCGGACAGGGGTGGAATGGCTACACCTTC	CASSGQGWNGYTF
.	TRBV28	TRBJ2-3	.	TGTGCCAGCAGTTTAGGGGCTTCCGAATCCACAGATACGCAGTATTTT	CASSLGASESTDTQYF
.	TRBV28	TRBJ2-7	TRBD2	TGTGCCAGCAGTTTATTAAGTGCTAGCGGGAGGGGCGAGCAGTACTTC	CASSLLSASGRGEQYF
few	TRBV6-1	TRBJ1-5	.	TGTGCCAGCAGCGTAGACACCGACAACTATCAGCCCCAGCATTTT	CASSVDTDNYQPQHF
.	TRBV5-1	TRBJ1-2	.	TGCGCCAGCAGCGACGAGTATGGGGGCTACACCTTC	CASSDEYGGYTF
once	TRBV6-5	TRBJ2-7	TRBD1	TGTGCCAGCAGTCCCGCCCTGACAGGGAGCGAGCAGTACTTC	CASSPALTGSEQYF
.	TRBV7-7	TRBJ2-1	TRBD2	TGTGCTAGCAGCTTATCTGCGGGAGGGCCGGATGAGCAGTTCTTC	CASSLSAGGPDEQFF
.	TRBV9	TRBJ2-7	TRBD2	TGTGCCAGCAGCGTAGGGGCGGGAGGTTCCTACGAGCAGTACTTC	CASSVGAGGSYEQYF